The rows below give T cell receptor beta chains drawn from one sample of a study of metastatic and nonmetastatic thyroid tumors. Using MiXCR, TCRdb reanalyzed the PCR reads. This sample yields tens of thousands of clones, of which approximately 9.9% are seen a single time; roughly 30% belongs to the top ten. The sequenced sample was blood. The receptors were gathered from a female donor with papillary thyroid cancer or a benign thyroid nodule (not recorded which). Some clones in this sample may be carry-over from other donors' samples. The CDR3 runs from the conserved cysteine through the conserved F or W.

TRBJ2-7	TRBV11-1	CASSPPLRTGVHEQYF
TRBJ1-1	TRBV7-2	CASRREGNTEAFF
TRBJ1-2	TRBV11-2	CASSSPRGGANYGYTF
TRBJ2-7	TRBV6-1	CAITRSRCAHEQYF
TRBJ2-2	TRBV10-3	CAISGGGRTTGELFF
TRBJ2-5	TRBV5-5	CASSSIGRVQETQYF
TRBJ2-1	TRBV5-2	CASKIRGTSGTHEQFF
TRBJ2-5	TRBV20-1	CSARGGRTQYF
TRBJ2-7	TRBV18	CASSRSGQGISEQYF
TRBJ2-2	TRBV9	CASSVVANTGELFF
TRBJ2-1	TRBV6-4	CASSDGTVRNEQFF
TRBJ2-1	TRBV11-1	CASSPPLSLSRPYNEQFF
TRBJ2-7	TRBV10-3	CAIMGDSYEQYF
TRBJ2-5	TRBV5-4	CASSKAPDYVETQYF
TRBJ2-1	TRBV7-3	CASSLTPSPREQFF
TRBJ2-7	TRBV28	CASKNAGGEQYF
TRBJ1-2	TRBV5-6	CASSIKGWGLGYTF
TRBJ2-2	TRBV7-8	CASSSDSRSGELFF
TRBJ2-7	TRBV28	CASRPRTNYEQYF
TRBJ1-4	TRBV7-2	CASSQSPNEKLFF
TRBJ2-4	TRBV11-1	CASSSGSGKYF
TRBJ2-3	TRBV12-3/TRBV12-4	CASRGLVLDTQYF
TRBJ2-3	TRBV11-2	CASSSLAGNTDTQYF
TRBJ1-5	TRBV29-1	CSVEGNQPQHF
TRBJ2-1	TRBV7-3	CASSLRGLAGNYEQFF
TRBJ2-3	TRBV7-9	CASRLTGNTDTQYF
TRBJ2-1	TRBV20-1	CSARDGGGVEQFF
TRBJ2-3	TRBV11-1	CASSWTSGRAGTDTQYF
TRBJ1-1	TRBV27	CASSLRGGGTEAFF
TRBJ2-7	TRBV28	CASSSYSPTGLIYEQYF
TRBJ1-2	TRBV5-1	CASSLRQNYGYTF
TRBJ1-2	TRBV13	CASESGTNYGYTF
TRBJ2-5	TRBV19	CASRGRGGETQYF
TRBJ2-2	TRBV6-1	CASSHLGTGELFF
TRBJ2-7	TRBV28	CASSFSFIAGDSYEQYF
TRBJ2-7	TRBV7-2	CASSMGLAGGREQYF
TRBJ2-1	TRBV10-2	CASSEWVAGGQPSYNEQFF
TRBJ2-5	TRBV7-3	CASSPSGFGVEDTQYF
TRBJ1-1	TRBV4-1	CASSQERQDNTEAFF
TRBJ2-7	TRBV10-2	CASIPGQVSYEQYF
TRBJ1-2	TRBV6-2/TRBV6-3	CASSYSFGAKDGYTF
TRBJ1-4	TRBV29-1	CSVRDSLNEKLFF
TRBJ2-2	TRBV28	CASSLPAVDTGELFF
TRBJ1-3	TRBV28	CASRHGAAGNTIYF
TRBJ2-7	TRBV6-6	CASSYGVTGNNEQYF
TRBJ1-1	TRBV4-1	CASSQVGPNTEAFF
TRBJ2-3	TRBV15	CATSRDTGGTDTQYF
TRBJ1-2	TRBV28	CASSEPRDDYGYTF
TRBJ1-6	TRBV2	CASSEGWGSSYNSPLHF
TRBJ2-5	TRBV9	CASSMREGRETQYF
TRBJ2-7	TRBV27	CASSSSTGTGFEQYF
TRBJ2-7	TRBV6-1	CASSGGGGFHEQYF
TRBJ1-6	TRBV28	CASSLGLGDRGSLNSPLHF
TRBJ1-1	TRBV5-1	CASSLISQGRGYSTEAFF
TRBJ1-1	TRBV12-3/TRBV12-4	CASTRLTNTEAFF
TRBJ2-7	TRBV30	CAWNPLSRGTEQYF